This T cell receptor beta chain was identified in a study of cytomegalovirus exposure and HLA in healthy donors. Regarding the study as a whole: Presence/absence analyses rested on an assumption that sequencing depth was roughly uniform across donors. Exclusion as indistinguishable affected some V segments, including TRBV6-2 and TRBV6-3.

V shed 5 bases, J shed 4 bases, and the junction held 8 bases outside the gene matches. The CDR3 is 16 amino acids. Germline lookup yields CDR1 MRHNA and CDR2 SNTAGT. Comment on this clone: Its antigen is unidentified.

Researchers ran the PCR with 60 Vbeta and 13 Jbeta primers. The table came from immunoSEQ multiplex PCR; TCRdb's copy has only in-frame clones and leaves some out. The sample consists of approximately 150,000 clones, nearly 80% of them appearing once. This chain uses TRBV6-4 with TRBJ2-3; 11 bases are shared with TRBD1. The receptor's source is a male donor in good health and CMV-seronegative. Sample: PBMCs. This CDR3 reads CASSPVGGQGADTQYF. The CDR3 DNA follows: TGTGCCAGCAGTCCAGTTGGGGGACAGGGGGCAGATACGCAGTATTTT.